The next 17 T cell receptor beta chains were all read from a single sample in a study of blood T cell repertoires in COVID-19. Libraries were prepared by immunoSEQ multiplex PCR; TCRdb keeps only in-frame clonotypes and omits some of them. This sample has some 210,000 clones, with around nine tenths found just once. Sequences were obtained from peripheral blood. Receptors were obtained from a man between 60 and 75 years old who had recovered from COVID-19.

This clone was counted a single time. CDR3 sequence: CASSQSGTGDQPQHF. Here the CDR3 DNA reads TGTGCCAGCAGCCAATCCGGGACAGGGGATCAGCCCCAGCATTTT. J is TRBJ1-5 and V is TRBV3-1 (or the pseudogene TRBV3-2), with 10 positions matching TRBD1. Unmatched junction bases numbered 3, after V lost 2 bases and J lost 5 bases. Germline V lookup: CDR1 LGHDT, CDR2 YNNKEL (reference sequence). The CDR3 has 15 residues.

The V call is TRBV6-2 or TRBV6-3, the J call TRBJ2-7; 10 nucleotides align to TRBD2. Germline V gene lookup returns CDR1 MNHEY and CDR2 SVGEGT. The CDR3 runs 17 residues. V dropped 4 bases and J dropped 1; count of bases not matched to a gene: 10. CDR3 nucleotides: TGTGCCAGCAGTTCGCTCCCCACTAGCGGGATATCCTACGAGCAGTACTTC. It yields the protein CASSSLPTSGISYEQYF.

This rearrangement joins TRBV7-2 to TRBJ2-1; 8 bases fit TRBD2. CDR1 and CDR2 (germline): SGHTA, FQGNSA. This CDR3 comprises 13 residues. V was clipped by 3 bases and J by 10 bases; unmatched bases: 5. This CDR3 reads CASSFRASGEQFF. CDR3 coding DNA: TGTGCCAGCAGCTTTCGGGCTAGCGGGGAGCAGTTCTTC.

The chain has TRBV13 and TRBJ2-5, with TRBD2 identical over 8 bases. The CDR3 runs to 16 residues. The ends lost 6 bases at V and 2 bases at J; junction bases unmatched: 11. CDR1 and CDR2 from the germline V gene are PRHDT and FYEKMQ (reference sequence). CDR3 residues: CASRFGKRGGQETQYF. CDR3 nucleotide sequence: TGTGCCAGCAGATTCGGAAAACGGGGGGGACAAGAGACCCAGTACTTC.

The chain joins TRBV5-6 to TRBJ2-7, with a possible D match to TRBD2 (6 bases). The V gene's germline CDR1 is SGHDT and CDR2 YYEEEE. This CDR3 contains 15 residues. Trimming left V 4 bases short and J 1 base short, with 15 bases between. CDR3 DNA sequence: TGTGCCAGCAGCCGACTAGGACCGGCTTCCTACGAGCAGTACTTC. This codes for CASSRLGPASYEQYF.

V usage is TRBV7-3 and J usage is TRBJ2-7; weak D call: TRBD2 (5 bases). Germline V gives CDR1 SGHTA, CDR2 FQGTGA. V dropped 0 bases and J dropped 6 bases, with 9 bases sitting between them. This CDR3 has 13 amino acids. The CDR3 DNA reads as TGTGCCAGCAGCTTAACCAGAGGGTCCGAGCAGTACTTC. Translating gives CASSLTRGSEQYF.

The rearrangement uses TRBV19 and TRBJ1-6, with a tentative D call TRBD1 (5 bases). Trimming took off 1 base at V and 7 bases at J, with 11 bases between the two ends. This CDR3 contains 15 residues. Germline V gene sequence: CDR1 LNHDA, CDR2 SQIVND (reference sequence). The CDR3 sequence: CASSIAAGMNSPLHF. CDR3 DNA sequence: TGTGCCAGTAGTATAGCGGCAGGGATGAATTCACCCCTCCACTTT.

This chain connects TRBV7-2 to TRBJ1-1; 8 positions match TRBD1. The junction had 6 bases not matched to a gene; V was cut back by 2 bases and J by 7 bases. The CDR3 covers 14 residues. Per germline, CDR1 SGHTA and CDR2 FQGNSA. CDR3 sequence (DNA): TGTGCCAGCAGCTTATTCAGGGGGCGGAATGAAGCTTTCTTT. It is translated as CASSLFRGRNEAFF.

The J gene is TRBJ2-7, the V gene TRBV28; tentatively, D is TRBD2 (6 bases). This CDR3 has 13 amino acids. CDR1 MDHEN and CDR2 SYDVKM come from the germline V gene. With 5 bases removed from V and 2 bases from J, the gap between germline ends came to 10 bases. The DNA of the CDR3 is TGTGCCAGCAGTCAAAGGACTACCTACGAGCAGTACTTC. Translated, it gives CASSQRTTYEQYF.

This sequence joins TRBV28 and TRBJ2-4; TRBD2 matches 10 bases. From germline, CDR1 is MDHEN and CDR2 SYDVKM. The CDR3 spans 14 residues. V was pared by 5 bases and J by 6 bases, with 4 bases of the junction left unmatched. This chain's CDR3 is CASSGASGRNIQYF. The CDR3 DNA is TGTGCCAGCAGTGGGGCTAGCGGGAGAAACATTCAGTACTTC.

The chain combines TRBV10-3 with TRBJ1-1; 8 bases fit TRBD1. The CDR3 is made up of 14 amino acids. CDR1 is ENHRY and CDR2 is SYGVKD in the germline V gene. Losses at the gene ends were 8 bases for V and 2 bases for J; bases not matched to a gene: 7. Here the CDR3 DNA reads TGTGCCATCCATCAAGGACAGGGAAACACTGAAGCTTTCTTT. Translating gives CAIHQGQGNTEAFF.

This chain connects TRBV6-5 to TRBJ2-7; the D gene is possibly TRBD2 (5 bases). V was shortened by 2 bases and J by 7 bases, with 15 bases between the two germline ends. The CDR3 covers 14 residues. CDR1 is MNHEY, CDR2 SVGAGI, per germline. The CDR3 loop reads CASSYGVEAGEQYF. The CDR3 region has the DNA TGTGCCAGCAGTTACGGAGTGGAGGCTGGAGAGCAGTACTTC.

The chain joins TRBV28 to TRBJ1-4; maybe TRBD1 (5 bases). The germline V gene has CDR1 MDHEN and CDR2 SYDVKM. V was pared by 6 bases and J by 0 bases, with 17 bases between. The CDR3 is made up of 17 amino acids. The DNA for the CDR3 is TGTGCCAGCAGGTTCGGTCCTGTCAGGGCAACTAATGAAAAACTGTTTTTT. Translating gives CASRFGPVRATNEKLFF.

The chain couples TRBV7-8 to TRBJ2-2, with 7 bases matching TRBD2. V lost 8 bases and J lost 6; bases outside the gene matches: 18. CDR1 SGHVS and CDR2 FQNEAQ come from the germline V gene. This CDR3 spans 17 amino acids. The CDR3 here is CASRPVGRESRSGELFF. The CDR3 DNA reads as TGTGCCAGCCGACCCGTAGGGCGGGAGAGTAGATCCGGGGAGCTGTTTTTT.

V gene TRBV5-1 combines with J gene TRBJ1-2; TRBD1 matches at 10 bases. The CDR3 contains 15 residues. Germline CDR1 and CDR2: SGHRS and YFSETQ. After removal of 7 bases from V and 2 bases from J, the junction contained 8 bases not matched to a gene. This chain's CDR3 is CASGKTGGANYGYTF. CDR3 DNA sequence: TGCGCCAGCGGGAAGACAGGGGGCGCAAACTATGGCTACACCTTC.

The chain carries TRBV7-2 and TRBJ1-1; 8 nucleotides match TRBD1. CDR1 and CDR2 from the germline V gene are SGHTA and FQGNSA. V was clipped by 4 bases and J by 5 bases; unmatched bases: 6. The length of the CDR3 is 14 residues. Written as DNA, the CDR3 is TGTGCCAGCAGCTCGGGACAGGTATTTACTGAAGCTTTCTTT. The encoded protein is CASSSGQVFTEAFF.

This clone showed up just once. This chain joins TRBV28 and TRBJ2-6; 8 bases map to TRBD1. The CDR3 runs to 14 residues. V lost 10 bases to trimming and J lost 4 bases; unmatched junction nucleotides: 6. Germline CDR1 reads MDHEN; CDR2 reads SYDVKM. The CDR3 coding sequence is TGTGCCACACGACAGGGGCTGGGGGCCAACGTCCTGACTTTC. Amino acid sequence: CATRQGLGANVLTF.